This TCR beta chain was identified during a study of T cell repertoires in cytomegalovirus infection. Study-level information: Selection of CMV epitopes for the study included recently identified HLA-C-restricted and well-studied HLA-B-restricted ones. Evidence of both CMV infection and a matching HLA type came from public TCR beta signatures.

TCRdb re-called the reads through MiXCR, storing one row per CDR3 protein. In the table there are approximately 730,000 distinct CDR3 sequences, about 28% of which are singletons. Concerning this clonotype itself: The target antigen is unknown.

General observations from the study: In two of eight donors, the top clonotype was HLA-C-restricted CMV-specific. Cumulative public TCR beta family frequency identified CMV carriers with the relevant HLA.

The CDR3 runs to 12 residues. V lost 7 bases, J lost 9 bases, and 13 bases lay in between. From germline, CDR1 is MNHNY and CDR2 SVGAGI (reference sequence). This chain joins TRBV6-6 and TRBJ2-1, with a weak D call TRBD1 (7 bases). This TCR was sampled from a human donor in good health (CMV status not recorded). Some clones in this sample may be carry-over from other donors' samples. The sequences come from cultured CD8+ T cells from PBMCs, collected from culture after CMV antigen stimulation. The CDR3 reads CASTQGGFEQFF. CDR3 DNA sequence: TGTGCCAGCACCCAGGGGGGTTTTGAGCAGTTCTTC.